This TCR beta chain was recovered during a study of blood T cell repertoires in COVID-19. Study overall: Samples taken during acute and convalescent COVID-19 were collected in the United States, Italy and Spain. T cells, B-cell-depleted T cells, or PBMCs supplied cDNA or gDNA.

The CDR3 loop spans 15 amino acids. Germline lookup yields CDR1 LGHNA and CDR2 YSLEER. V lost 3 bases and J lost 1, with 12 bases in between. Original methodology: From reference gene primer amplification, estimates of nucleated cell counts were derived. Data came from immunoSEQ multiplex PCR; TCRdb stores just in-frame clones and leaves some out. The V and J calls and clone size are taken from that table; D and trimming were inferred from the DNA. This table holds under 400,000 clones, 90% found once. The sequence derives from a young man with active or convalescent COVID-19. The V call is TRBV4-3, the J call TRBJ1-1, with D perhaps matching TRBD1 (5 bases). Sequencing used peripheral blood. The CDR3 DNA follows: TGCGCCAGCAGCCACACCTTGCAGGGGAACACTGAAGCTTTCTTT. This translates into CASSHTLQGNTEAFF.